This T cell receptor (beta chain) came from a study of blood T cell repertoires in COVID-19. Whole-study context: Sites in the United States, Italy and Spain provided acute and convalescent COVID-19 samples. Sources were T cells, B-cell-depleted T cells, or PBMCs; the material itself was cDNA or gDNA.

In the study's own analysis: How many nucleated cells were present was estimated from reference gene primer amplification. TCRdb keeps only in-frame clones here, not all; method: immunoSEQ multiplex PCR. V and J calls and clone size are given by that table; D and trimming were obtained from the DNA. The data show tens of thousands of clones, 88% seen once. The CDR3 is made up of 16 amino acids. Germline trimming cut 5 bases from V and 7 bases from J; bases unmatched to any gene: 14. The germline V gene encodes CDR1 SGHAT and CDR2 FQNNGV. This sequence joins TRBV11-2 and TRBJ2-3; 8 bases are shared with TRBD2. Input material: peripheral blood. This clonotype was sampled from a human donor in a cohort sampled during active COVID-19. The CDR3 region is CASSAPLGAGDHTQYF. The DNA for the CDR3 is TGTGCCAGCAGCGCCCCCCTGGGAGCGGGAGACCATACGCAGTATTTT.